This is a list of T cell receptor beta chains from one sample in a study of beta chain features in type 1 diabetes. Assay: immunoSEQ multiplex PCR; the TCRdb copy retains only in-frame clones and omits some. Of 900,000 or so clones listed, 17% are singletons. The sample was naive CD4+ T cells from blood. The receptors stem from a woman younger than 30 in good health. The CDR3 runs from the conserved cysteine through the conserved F or W. A D gene is named only where the DNA matches it firmly. For some rows the clone size is stated as once, few or many, or as a class when expanded; others skip it.

d_call,j_call,v_call,cdr3_length,clone_size,cdr3_nt,cdr3_aa
.,TRBJ2-5,TRBV19,14,.,TGTGCCAGTAGTATTAGGGGCGGCCAAGAGACCCAGTACTTC,CASSIRGGQETQYF
.,TRBJ1-5,TRBV7-2,12,few,TGTGCCAGCAGCTTATCCAACCAGCCCCAGCATTTT,CASSLSNQPQHF
.,TRBJ1-1,TRBV6-7,18,few,TGTGCCAGCAGTTACCCAGGAATGGTTCGAGACAGACACACTGAAGCTTTCTTT,CASSYPGMVRDRHTEAFF
.,TRBJ2-2,TRBV15,16,.,TGTGCCACCAGCAGAGATCTTACGGGGAACACCGGGGAGCTGTTTTTT,CATSRDLTGNTGELFF
TRBD2,TRBJ2-1,TRBV27,15,few,TGTGCCAGCAGTTCGGGACTAGAGTGGAGCAATGAGCAGTTCTTC,CASSSGLEWSNEQFF
.,TRBJ2-2,TRBV27,16,few,TGTGCCAGCAGTTTGAGGGGGAGCGGCGTAGCCGGGGAGCTGTTTTTT,CASSLRGSGVAGELFF
.,TRBJ1-4,TRBV5-1,14,.,TGCGCCAGCAGCTTGCAGGATCGGGATGAAAAACTGTTTTTT,CASSLQDRDEKLFF
.,TRBJ2-4,TRBV11-2,15,few,TGTGCCAGCAGCTTAGTTTGGGGTACCAAAAACATTCAGTACTTC,CASSLVWGTKNIQYF
.,TRBJ2-3,TRBV7-9,15,few,TGTGCCAGCAGCTTAGAATCGGGGGCCGGAGATACGCAGTATTTT,CASSLESGAGDTQYF
TRBD2,TRBJ2-7,TRBV14,15,.,TGTGCCAGCAGCCAAGAACTAGCGGGAGGCTACGAGCAGTACTTC,CASSQELAGGYEQYF
.,TRBJ2-4,TRBV6-1,16,.,TGTGCCAGCAGTGTAAGACAGGCCGTTGGCAAAAACATTCAGTACTTC,CASSVRQAVGKNIQYF
.,TRBJ2-5,TRBV20-1,11,.,TGCAGTGCCCCGGTTGCGGAGACCCAGTACTTC,CSAPVAETQYF
.,TRBJ2-4,TRBV19,15,few,TGTGCCAGTAGCGGTGCTAGGCAAGCCAAAAACATTCAGTACTTC,CASSGARQAKNIQYF
TRBD2,TRBJ2-1,TRBV28,17,.,TGTGCCAGCGGGGCCTCCCAGACTAGCGGGAGGGGCAATGAGCAGTTCTTC,CASGASQTSGRGNEQFF
.,TRBJ1-1,TRBV2,12,.,TGTGCCAGCAGTGAAGTAGGCAGTGAAGCTTTCTTT,CASSEVGSEAFF
TRBD2,TRBJ2-2,TRBV27,15,few,TGTGCCAGCGGCCCTAGCGGGAGAGAGATCGGGGAGCTGTTTTTT,CASGPSGREIGELFF
.,TRBJ2-5,TRBV21-1,12,.,TGTGCCAGCAGGATGAGGAAAGAGACCCAGTACTTC,CASRMRKETQYF
.,TRBJ1-1,TRBV5-6,16,few,TGTGCCAGCAGATACGGGCAGGCCGATTATGGGACTGAAGCTTTCTTT,CASRYGQADYGTEAFF
TRBD2,TRBJ2-1,TRBV4-1,16,.,TGCGCCAGCAGCCAGCCTACTAGCGGCCGGTACAATGAGCAGTTCTTC,CASSQPTSGRYNEQFF
.,TRBJ2-5,TRBV15,14,.,TGTGCCACCAGCCGCCGTTTCCAGGGGGAGACCCAGTACTTC,CATSRRFQGETQYF
TRBD1,TRBJ2-1,TRBV29-1,16,few,TGCAGCGTTGACCCTGGACAGGGTACTTCTTACAATGAGCAGTTCTTC,CSVDPGQGTSYNEQFF
.,TRBJ2-1,TRBV5-1,15,.,TGCGCCAGCAGCTTGGATAGCCCAGTTCTTGATGAGCAGTTCTTC,CASSLDSPVLDEQFF
.,TRBJ2-1,TRBV11-2,13,few,TGTGCCAGCAGCTCAGCCTTTTACAATGAGCAGTTCTTC,CASSSAFYNEQFF
.,TRBJ1-4,TRBV21-1,17,few,TGTGCCAGCTCAGGCCGGATTGGACAGCTAGATAATGAAAAACTGTTTTTT,CASSGRIGQLDNEKLFF
TRBD1,TRBJ1-2,TRBV14,13,.,TGTGCCGGCAGCCACAGGGGCAACTATGGCTACACCTTC,CAGSHRGNYGYTF
TRBD2,TRBJ2-7,TRBV5-6,16,few,TGTGCCAGCAGCAAAGCTACTGGACTAGCGGTAGTCGAGCAGTACTTC,CASSKATGLAVVEQYF
TRBD2,TRBJ2-1,TRBV4-3,15,few,TGCGCCAGCAGCCGACTAGCGGGCTCCTACAATGAGCAGTTCTTC,CASSRLAGSYNEQFF
.,TRBJ2-7,TRBV7-2,14,.,TGTGCCAGCAGCCCCCGTGGAGCGAGATACGAGCAGTACTTC,CASSPRGARYEQYF